Shown below are 25 T cell receptor beta chains from a single sample sequenced in a study of shared clonotypes between healthy human individuals. Generated by immunoSEQ multiplex PCR, the TCRdb table keeps only in-frame clones and is missing some. The sample shows around 550,000 clones, around 96% of them seen only once. Sample: naive CD4+ T cells sorted from blood. Stated subset: CD45RA+ positively selected. The origin of the receptors is a woman in her twenties or thirties in good health.

The V call is TRBV7-2, the J call TRBJ2-1; 8 bases map to TRBD2. V shed 4 bases and J 0 bases; nucleotides not matched to a gene: 5. The CDR3 consists of 16 residues. CDR1 SGHTA and CDR2 FQGNSA come from the germline V gene. CDR3 sequence reads: CASSSIAGSSYNEQFF. The CDR3 DNA reads TGTGCCAGCAGCTCCATAGCGGGAAGCTCCTACAATGAGCAGTTCTTC.

The chain carries TRBV28 and TRBJ2-5; possible D gene TRBD1, 5 bases. The V end was cut by 7 bases, the J end by 5 bases, with 11 bases between. The CDR3 is made up of 12 amino acids. In germline, CDR1 is MDHEN, CDR2 SYDVKM. Here the CDR3 DNA reads TGTGCCAGCAAACCGACAGTCGAGACCCAGTACTTC. It specifies CASKPTVETQYF. The full variable domain, its missing parts supplied by reference TRBV28 and TRBJ2-5, is DVKVTQSSRYLVKRTGEKVFLECVQDMDHENMFWYRQDPGLGLRLIYFSYDVKMKEKGDIPEGYSVSREKKERFSLILESASTNQTSMYLCASKPTVETQYFGPGTRLLVL.

This chain joins TRBV28 and TRBJ2-7; D is unresolved. The germline gives CDR1 MDHEN, CDR2 SYDVKM. V dropped 7 bases and J dropped 4 bases, with 14 bases sitting between them. The CDR3 is 13 amino acids. CDR3 in amino acids: CASTQESVYEQYF. Written as DNA, the CDR3 is TGTGCCAGCACCCAGGAGTCGGTTTACGAGCAGTACTTC.

The chain uses TRBV11-2 and TRBJ2-7; tentatively, D is TRBD1 or TRBD2 (5 bases each). Trimming stripped 0 bases from V and 7 bases from J, with 7 bases between. Per the germline V gene, CDR1 is SGHAT and CDR2 is FQNNGV. The CDR3 totals 12 residues. DNA of the CDR3: TGTGCCAGCAGCTTAGATTGGGGGGAGCAGTACTTC. Encoded protein: CASSLDWGEQYF.

The sample holds one count of this clone. The chain combines TRBV28 with TRBJ2-7; 8 bases agree with TRBD1. V was clipped by 4 bases and J by 2 bases; unmatched bases: 4. CDR3 length equals 14 residues. Germline lookup yields CDR1 MDHEN and CDR2 SYDVKM. The CDR3: CASSSGQAPYEQYF. CDR3 bases: TGTGCCAGCAGTTCGGGACAGGCACCCTACGAGCAGTACTTC.

The rearrangement joins TRBV11-1 to TRBJ2-2; 11 bases match TRBD2. CDR1 is SGHAT and CDR2 is FQDESV in the germline V gene (reference sequence). This CDR3 comprises 16 residues. V shed 7 bases and J 1 base; nucleotides not matched to a gene: 5. CDR3 residues: CASTKGLAGNTGELFF. CDR3 bases: TGTGCCAGCACTAAAGGACTAGCGGGGAACACCGGGGAGCTGTTTTTT.

The chain employs TRBV4-1 and TRBJ2-3; possibly TRBD2 for D (6 bases). V lost 2 bases to trimming and J lost 4 bases, with 19 bases between them. Germline V lookup: CDR1 MGHRA, CDR2 YSYEKL. The length of the CDR3 is 17 residues. The CDR3 region is CASSQLFLTSKADTQYF. CDR3 DNA: TGCGCCAGCAGCCAACTCTTCTTGACTAGTAAGGCAGATACGCAGTATTTT.

In its sample, this clone was seen a few times. This chain uses TRBV5-6 with TRBJ2-7; D gene ambiguous. CDR3 length equals 11 residues. Germline CDR1 SGHDT, CDR2 YYEEEE. Trimming cost V 3 bases and J 5 bases, with 6 bases left between them. CDR3 sequence: CASSSLHEQYF. The CDR3 DNA reads TGTGCCAGCAGCTCCCTCCACGAGCAGTACTTC. Using reference TRBV5-6 and TRBJ2-7 for the parts outside the CDR3, the full variable domain is DAGVTQSPTHLIKTRGQQVTLRCSPKSGHDTVSWYQQALGQGPQFIFQYYEEEERQRGNFPDRFSGHQFPNYSSELNVNALLLGDSALYLCASSSLHEQYFGPGTRLTVT.

The genes are TRBV7-9 and TRBJ2-1, with D maybe TRBD2 (7 bases). This CDR3 contains 13 residues. CDR1 SEHNR and CDR2 FQNEAQ come from the germline V gene (reference sequence). V lost 8 bases and J 8 bases, leaving 16 bases between the germline ends. The CDR3: CASQAGARHEQFF. The CDR3 DNA reads as TGTGCCAGCCAGGCGGGGGCTCGCCATGAGCAGTTCTTC.

This chain joins TRBV2 and TRBJ2-1; 7 bases align to TRBD1. CDR1 and CDR2 (germline): SNHLY, FYNNEI. J lost 7 bases, V lost 3 bases, and 6 bases had no gene match. There are 14 residues in the CDR3. In DNA, the CDR3 is TGTGCCAGCAGTGATACAGGGGAAGAGAATGAGCAGTTCTTC. Translating it yields CASSDTGEENEQFF.

This chain uses TRBV28 with TRBJ2-1, with a tentative D call TRBD2 (6 bases). CDR1 and CDR2 from the germline V gene are MDHEN and SYDVKM. V lost 8 bases to trimming and J lost 9 bases, with 20 bases between them. CDR3 length: 14 amino acids. CDR3 loop: CASRGEGGYSEQFF. The CDR3 bases are TGTGCCAGCCGGGGAGAGGGAGGTTATAGTGAGCAGTTCTTC. Together with reference TRBV28 and TRBJ2-1, the CDR3 gives the full variable domain: DVKVTQSSRYLVKRTGEKVFLECVQDMDHENMFWYRQDPGLGLRLIYFSYDVKMKEKGDIPEGYSVSREKKERFSLILESASTNQTSMYLCASRGEGGYSEQFFGPGTRLTVL.

The J gene is TRBJ2-7, the V gene TRBV19; the match to TRBD2 covers 12 bases. The junction had 7 bases not matched to a gene; V was cut back by 5 bases and J by 2 bases. CDR3 size: 16 residues. Germline V lookup: CDR1 LNHDA, CDR2 SQIVND (reference sequence). The CDR3 is CASSYATSGRPYEQYF. In nucleotides, the CDR3 is TGTGCCAGTAGTTACGCGACTAGCGGGAGACCCTACGAGCAGTACTTC.

V gene TRBV9 combines with J gene TRBJ2-1, with TRBD2 matching over 9 bases. The trim removed 4 bases at V and 7 bases at J, leaving 9 bases unmatched. The CDR3 totals 15 residues. Germline CDR1 reads SGDLS; CDR2 reads YYNGEE. CDR3 nucleotides: TGTGCCAGCAGCCCCAGACTAGCGGAGTCGAATGAGCAGTTCTTC. Amino acids: CASSPRLAESNEQFF.

This clone was picked up one time. This chain connects TRBV10-3 to TRBJ2-1; 11 positions match TRBD2. This CDR3 comprises 15 residues. CDR1 is ENHRY and CDR2 is SYGVKD in the germline V gene. Trimming took 2 bases from V and 7 from J; bases not matched to a gene: 4. The CDR3 sequence is CAISETSGRGNEQFF. In DNA, the CDR3 is TGTGCCATCAGTGAGACTAGCGGGAGAGGGAATGAGCAGTTCTTC.

CDR3 nucleotide sequence: TGTGCCAGCAGTCCCCCCCGGGGGCCGGGAACTGAAGCTTTCTTT. Translation gives CASSPPRGPGTEAFF. The chain is built from TRBV6-5 and TRBJ1-1; D may be TRBD1 (6 bases). CDR3 length: 15 residues. Trimming left V 5 bases short and J 5 bases short, with 18 bases between. The germline CDR1 and CDR2 sequences are MNHEY and SVGAGI.

The chain uses TRBV27 and TRBJ1-6; a weak D match, TRBD1 (5 bases). This CDR3 region has 14 residues. With 1 base removed from V and 10 bases from J, the gap between germline ends came to 11 bases. Germline-derived CDR1 and CDR2 are MNHEY and SMNVEV (reference sequence). The CDR3 protein is CASSLLGGNSPLHF. CDR3 bases: TGTGCCAGCAGTTTATTGGGGGGAAACTCACCCCTCCACTTT.

The gene calls are TRBV5-6 and TRBJ1-2; perhaps TRBD1 as D (5 bases). From germline, CDR1 is SGHDT and CDR2 YYEEEE. This CDR3 region has 15 residues. The V and J ends lost 4 bases and 0 bases respectively, with 13 bases between them. The CDR3 protein is CASSTDRLANYGYTF. DNA of the CDR3: TGTGCCAGCAGCACAGACAGATTAGCTAACTATGGCTACACCTTC.

The chain recombines TRBV5-3 with TRBJ2-7; 9 bases are shared with TRBD1. Being an ORF, TRBV5-3 has a function that is uncertain. V dropped 2 bases and J dropped 1; count of bases not matched to a gene: 10. This CDR3 is 17 amino acids long. The CDR3 nucleotides are TGTGCCAGAAGCTTTGGACAACGGGACAGGGCTTCCTACGAGCAGTACTTC. It encodes CARSFGQRDRASYEQYF.

The chain links TRBV15 to TRBJ1-4; D is undetermined. The V end was cut by 1 base, the J end by 4 bases, with 7 bases between. Germline V gene data show CDR1 as LNHNV and CDR2 as YYDKDF (reference sequence). The CDR3 sequence is 14 residues long. The CDR3 bases are TGTGCCACCAGCAGAGGAGAGTTTAATGAAAAACTGTTTTTT. It yields the protein CATSRGEFNEKLFF.

This clone was detected once. The chain is built from TRBV7-6 and TRBJ2-3; D is unresolved. In germline, CDR1 is SGHVS, CDR2 FNYEAQ. V gave up 3 bases and J gave up 3 bases, with 4 bases separating them. The CDR3 is 12 amino acids. CDR3 sequence: CASSLETDTQYF. CDR3 DNA sequence: TGTGCCAGCAGCTTGGAAACAGATACGCAGTATTTT.

The V call is TRBV7-9, the J call TRBJ2-5; D is unclear. Germline CDR1 SEHNR, CDR2 FQNEAQ (reference sequence). The V and J ends lost 1 base and 5 bases respectively, with 11 bases between them. This CDR3 has 14 amino acids. CDR3 sequence: CASSLGSVGETQYF. The CDR3 coding sequence is TGTGCCAGCAGCTTAGGAAGCGTCGGGGAGACCCAGTACTTC.

The gene calls are TRBV4-2 and TRBJ1-4, with 9 nucleotides matching TRBD1. With 0 bases clipped from V and 7 bases from J, the junction kept 9 bases outside the gene matches. The CDR3 runs to 17 residues. Germline CDR1 and CDR2: LGHNA and YNFKEQ. The DNA for the CDR3 is TGTGCCAGCAGCCAAGATACGGCGGGACAGGGCCGTGAAAAACTGTTTTTT. Protein: CASSQDTAGQGREKLFF.

The rearrangement joins TRBV11-2 to TRBJ2-5, with TRBD1 matching 7 bases. The CDR3 totals 14 residues. V lost 3 bases, J lost 4 bases, and 5 bases stayed unmatched. Germline loops: CDR1 SGHAT, CDR2 FQNNGV. This chain's CDR3 is CASSLGQPPETQYF. The CDR3 nucleotides read TGTGCCAGCAGCTTGGGACAGCCACCAGAGACCCAGTACTTC.

The genes are TRBV28 and TRBJ1-2; TRBD1 is a possible D gene (6 bases). Between the trimmed V and J ends, which lost 7 bases and 4 bases, there was a span of 13 bases. The CDR3 extends over 13 amino acids. The V gene's germline CDR1 is MDHEN and CDR2 SYDVKM. CDR3 bases: TGTGCCAGCAATAGTGCAGGGGTCTATGGCTACACCTTC. Its translation is CASNSAGVYGYTF.

V usage is TRBV15 and J usage is TRBJ2-7; D remains unclear. The V gene's germline CDR1 is LNHNV and CDR2 YYDKDF (reference sequence). V was cut by 0 bases and J by 3 bases, with 6 bases left in between. This CDR3 is 13 amino acids long. The CDR3 region has the DNA TGTGCCACCAGCAGAGAGGTGAACTACGAGCAGTACTTC. Translation: CATSREVNYEQYF.